A selection of T cell receptor beta chains follows, all from one sample in a study of regulatory T cells in long-lasting Graves disease. TCRdb reprocessed the multiplex PCR reads with MiXCR, giving one entry per CDR3 protein. The table records around 400,000 distinct CDR3 sequences, over 9.5% of them present only once. These data also formed part of another study, on T cells in Graves' hyperthyroidism and ophthalmopathy.

The source was peripheral blood mononuclear cells (PBMCs), collected at new diagnosis, from a patient treated with antithyroid drugs. These receptors were obtained from a woman under 30 with Graves disease. Each CDR3 is given with its conserved first and last residue. A D gene is named only where the DNA matches it firmly. The size entry is marked missing in some rows and otherwise reads once, few, many or a size class.

j_gene | abundance | v_gene | d_gene | CDR3nt | CDR3aa
TRBJ2-5 | NA | TRBV29-1 | NA | TGCAGCGCTTCGAGGGGCCAAGAGACCCAGTACTTC | CSASRGQETQYF
TRBJ2-2 | many | TRBV4-3 | NA | TGCGCCAGCAGCCAAGATGGGGCAGAATGGGGGAACACCGGGGAGCTGTTTTTT | CASSQDGAEWGNTGELFF
TRBJ2-1 | many | TRBV7-2 | NA | TGTGCCAGCAGCTTCGAGGGGGGTGGACTAAACAATGAGCAGTTCTTC | CASSFEGGGLNNEQFF
TRBJ1-1 | many | TRBV9 | NA | TGTGCCAGCAGCGTATCCCTGGCAGATAACACTGAAGCTTTCTTT | CASSVSLADNTEAFF
TRBJ1-5 | many | TRBV30 | NA | TGTGCCTGGAGTCCCCCTCGTTCGCAGCCCCAGCATTTT | CAWSPPRSQPQHF
TRBJ1-6 | few | TRBV29-1 | NA | TGCAGCGTAAACGGACATCAGGACTCACCCCTCCACTTT | CSVNGHQDSPLHF
TRBJ2-1 | many | TRBV5-1 | TRBD2 | TGCGCCAGCAGCTTGGATAGCGGGGGCTCGCAGTTCTTC | CASSLDSGGSQFF
TRBJ2-5 | many | TRBV2 | NA | TGTGCTTTGGGGTCCCTGGGCGAGACCCAGTACTTC | CALGSLGETQYF
TRBJ1-5 | few | TRBV4-3 | TRBD1 | TGCGCCAGCAGCGCCCCTTCAGGGGGCGAACCTCAGCCCCAGCATTTT | CASSAPSGGEPQPQHF
TRBJ1-1 | many | TRBV6-2/TRBV6-3 | NA | TGTGCCAGCCGGACCTCGGGGACTGAAGCTTTCTTT | CASRTSGTEAFF
TRBJ1-2 | few | TRBV12-5 | NA | TGTGCTAGTGGTTTGGCAACAGCCTACTTCTATGGCTACACCTTC | CASGLATAYFYGYTF
TRBJ2-1 | many | TRBV4-3 | TRBD1 | TGCGCCAGCAGCCAAGATGGGCCCGGACAGGGGCCCCACCCTGAGCAGTTCTTC | CASSQDGPGQGPHPEQFF
TRBJ2-1 | few | TRBV10-3 | TRBD2 | TGTGCCATCAGTGAGTCCGGACTAGCGGGAAGCTCCTACAATGAGCAGTTCTTC | CAISESGLAGSSYNEQFF
TRBJ2-7 | few | TRBV5-1 | NA | TGCGCCAGCAGCGGGGGGGACAGATCCTACGAGCAGTACTTC | CASSGGDRSYEQYF
TRBJ1-2 | many | TRBV10-3 | NA | TGTGCCACTGATCCCGGAGGCTATGGCTACACCTTC | CATDPGGYGYTF
TRBJ1-1 | NA | TRBV7-8 | TRBD1 | TGTGCCAGCAGCCTAACAACGGGGGGACAGGGTGGAGCTTTCTTT | CASSLTTGGQGGAFF
TRBJ1-2 | many | TRBV7-2 | NA | TGTGCCAGCAGCTTATTCGAGGGAGGCTACACCTTC | CASSLFEGGYTF
TRBJ1-5 | NA | TRBV7-2 | NA | TGTGCCAGCAGCTACCAACAGGGAAACAATCAGCAGCATTTT | CASSYQQGNNQQHF
TRBJ1-2 | NA | TRBV20-1 | TRBD1 | TGCAGTGTCGTAGACAGGGGTTTTATTGGCTACACCTTC | CSVVDRGFIGYTF
TRBJ2-7 | many | TRBV11-2 | NA | TGTGCCAGCAGCTTGACTCGCCCCCGGTACGAGCAGTACTTC | CASSLTRPRYEQYF
TRBJ2-2 | many | TRBV20-1 | NA | TGCAGTGCTAGCCGAGCTAGACTCTTGGGGGGCGGGGAGCTGTTTTTT | CSASRARLLGGGELFF
TRBJ2-7 | few | TRBV4-1 | NA | TGCGCCAGCAGCCAAGAACCCGGTTACGAGCAGTACTTC | CASSQEPGYEQYF
TRBJ2-5 | NA | TRBV19 | NA | TGTGCCAGTAGTATAGTAGGACACAGGCAAGAGACCCAGTACTTC | CASSIVGHRQETQYF
TRBJ1-1 | many | TRBV6-1 | NA | TGTGCCAGCAGTCTATCCGGATATGGTACTGAAGCTTTCTTT | CASSLSGYGTEAFF
TRBJ1-5 | few | TRBV7-9 | NA | TGTGCCAGCACTCTAGCCGAGGGCTCCAATCAGCCCCAGCATTTT | CASTLAEGSNQPQHF
TRBJ2-7 | many | TRBV13 | NA | TGTGCCAGCAGTTCTCTCCAAGACCCTGAGGAGCAGTACTTC | CASSSLQDPEEQYF
TRBJ2-7 | many | TRBV12-3/TRBV12-4 | NA | TGTGCCAGCAGTCCCGGGACCGCGATCGAGTACTTC | CASSPGTAIEYF
TRBJ1-5 | many | TRBV6-2/TRBV6-3 | NA | TGTGCCAGCAGTTACTCTATCGGCAGATCCGGATTAGTTAGCAATCAGCCCCAGCATTTT | CASSYSIGRSGLVSNQPQHF